The clone carrying this TCR beta chain was recorded many times. Its antigen is undetermined. The data originate from a study of early T cells in non-severe SARS-CoV-2 infection. About the study: Chains were not paired, and sequencing was done on bulk RNA from unsorted whole blood.

General observations from the study: VDJdb-based matching was biased toward anti-spike CD8 responses and missed private and CD4 specificities.

Germline loops: CDR1 MDHEN, CDR2 SYDVKM. Trimming removed 5 bases from V and 6 bases from J, with 13 bases in between. The CDR3 covers 13 residues. Separate cDNA molecules each had unique molecular identifiers attached to them. TCRdb re-called the 5' RACE reads with MiXCR, one entry per CDR3 protein. The sample lists tens of thousands of distinct CDR3 sequences, under 11% occurring once. The sequence derives from an adult who was a healthcare worker with PCR-confirmed SARS-CoV-2 infection or an uninfected control (not recorded which). The material sequenced was whole blood. J is TRBJ1-2 and V is TRBV28; D may be TRBD1 (5 bases). The CDR3 DNA is TGTGCCAGCAGTAACCGGGGCCGACATGGCTACACCTTC. This translates into CASSNRGRHGYTF.